This entry describes one T cell receptor (beta chain). Its antigen is still unknown. The data were obtained in a study of cytomegalovirus exposure and HLA in healthy donors. Study-level results: The study designated around 150 TCR beta chains cytomegalovirus-associated.

Primers for the PCR totalled 60 Vbeta and 13 Jbeta. Some clones are missing from TCRdb's copy, which holds only in-frame ones; the method was immunoSEQ multiplex PCR. The repertoire holds 45,000 to 65,000 clones, with around 67% as singletons. This CDR3 region has 13 residues. Trimming removed 4 bases at V and 0 bases at J, with 6 bases between. Germline V gene lookup returns CDR1 SNHLY and CDR2 FYNNEI. This clonotype was obtained from a woman aged 45-59 years in good health and CMV-seropositive. The chain links TRBV2 to TRBJ1-1; D gene unclear. Sequenced: PBMCs. In DNA, the CDR3 is TGTGCCAGCAGTGGTGGCATGAACACTGAAGCTTTCTTT. Its protein product is CASSGGMNTEAFF.